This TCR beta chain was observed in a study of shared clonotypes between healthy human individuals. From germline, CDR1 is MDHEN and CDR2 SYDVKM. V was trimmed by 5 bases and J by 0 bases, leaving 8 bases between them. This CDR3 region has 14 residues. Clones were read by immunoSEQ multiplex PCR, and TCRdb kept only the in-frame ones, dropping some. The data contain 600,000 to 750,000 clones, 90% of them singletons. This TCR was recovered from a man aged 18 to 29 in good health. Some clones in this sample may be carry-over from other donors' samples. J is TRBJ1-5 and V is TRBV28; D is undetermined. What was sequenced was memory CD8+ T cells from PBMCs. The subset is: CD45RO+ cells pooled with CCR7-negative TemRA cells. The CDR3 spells CASSPESSNQPQHF. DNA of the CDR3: TGTGCCAGCAGTCCAGAGAGTAGCAATCAGCCCCAGCATTTT.